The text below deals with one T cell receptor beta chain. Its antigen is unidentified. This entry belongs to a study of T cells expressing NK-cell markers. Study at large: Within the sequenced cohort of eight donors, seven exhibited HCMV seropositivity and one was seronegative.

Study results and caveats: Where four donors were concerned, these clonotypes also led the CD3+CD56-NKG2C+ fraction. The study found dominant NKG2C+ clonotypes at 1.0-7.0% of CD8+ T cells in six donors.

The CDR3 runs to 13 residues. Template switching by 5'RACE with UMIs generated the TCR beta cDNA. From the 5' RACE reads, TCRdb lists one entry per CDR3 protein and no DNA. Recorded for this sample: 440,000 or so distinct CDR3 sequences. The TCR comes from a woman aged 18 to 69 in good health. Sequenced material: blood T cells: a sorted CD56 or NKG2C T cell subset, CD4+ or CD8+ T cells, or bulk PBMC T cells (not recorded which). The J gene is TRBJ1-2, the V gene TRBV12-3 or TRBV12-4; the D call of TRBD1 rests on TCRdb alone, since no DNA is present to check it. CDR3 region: CASSATGGRGYTF.